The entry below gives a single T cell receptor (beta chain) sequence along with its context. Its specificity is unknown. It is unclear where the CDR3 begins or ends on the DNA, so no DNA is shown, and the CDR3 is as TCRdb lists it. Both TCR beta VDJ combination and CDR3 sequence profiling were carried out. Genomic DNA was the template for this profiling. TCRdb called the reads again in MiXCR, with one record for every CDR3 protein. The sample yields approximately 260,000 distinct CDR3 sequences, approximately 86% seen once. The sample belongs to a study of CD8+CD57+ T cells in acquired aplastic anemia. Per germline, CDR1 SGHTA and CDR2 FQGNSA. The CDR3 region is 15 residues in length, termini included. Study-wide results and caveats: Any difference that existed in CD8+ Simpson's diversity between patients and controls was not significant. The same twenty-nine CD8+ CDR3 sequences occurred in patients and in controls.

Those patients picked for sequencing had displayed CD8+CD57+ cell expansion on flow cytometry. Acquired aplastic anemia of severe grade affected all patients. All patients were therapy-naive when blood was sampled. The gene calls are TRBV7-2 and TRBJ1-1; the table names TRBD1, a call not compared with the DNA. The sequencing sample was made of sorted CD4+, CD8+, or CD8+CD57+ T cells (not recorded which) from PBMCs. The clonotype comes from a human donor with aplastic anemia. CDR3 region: CASSLGGAEQYVAFF.